This entry lists 31 T cell receptor beta chains sequenced from one sample in a study of tumor and adjacent non-tumor tissue in lung cancer. The library came from three nested PCR rounds adapted from ARM-PCR protocols. In TCRdb, the multiplex PCR reads were re-called with MiXCR into one record per CDR3 protein. The sample has about 70,000 distinct CDR3 sequences; approximately 73% are singletons. RNA was extracted from bulk tissue without any cell sorting. The sample consisted of lung tumor tissue. These receptors came from a man in his fifties or sixties with non-small cell lung cancer.

Note on this clonotype: A read error is possible here, since a much larger clone lies one base away. The chain carries TRBV10-2 and TRBJ2-7, with TRBD1 identical over 8 bases. The ends lost 8 bases at V and 2 bases at J; junction bases unmatched: 11. This CDR3 is built from 15 residues. Germline V CDR1 and CDR2: WSHSY, SAAADI. CDR3 residues: CASVRQGRQPYEQYF. The DNA of the CDR3 is TGCGCCAGCGTACGACAGGGGCGCCAACCCTACGAGCAGTACTTC.

Worth noting for this clonotype: An end of the junction differs from the germline gene, which may be a read error. The genes are TRBV20-1 and TRBJ2-7; the match to TRBD2 covers 14 bases. Germline V gene sequence: CDR1 DFQATT, CDR2 SNEGSKA (reference sequence). The CDR3 has 15 residues. In DNA, the CDR3 is TGCAGTGCCATGGGACTAGCGGGAGCCTTCTACAAGCAGTACTTC. This translates into CSAMGLAGAFYKQYF.

This clonotype was picked up a small number of times. A read error may account for a junction end that differs from germline. The chain employs TRBV29-1 and TRBJ2-1, with TRBD2 identical over 9 bases. The CDR3 consists of 17 residues. The germline V gene has CDR1 SQVTM and CDR2 ANQGSEA. Here the CDR3 DNA reads TGCGGCGTTGACTTTGCGGGAGGGCCGAGTCCCTGCAATGAGCAGTTCTTC. Its protein product is CGVDFAGGPSPCNEQFF.

Remarks on this clonotype: The junction shows a germline mismatch at one end, possibly a read error. Written as DNA, the CDR3 is TGTGCCAGCAGGCGACTTCAGGGAAGTCAACCCCAGCTTTTT. Protein: CASRRLQGSQPQLF. The chain has TRBV6-5 and TRBJ1-5, with D possibly matching TRBD1 (5 bases). This CDR3 is 14 amino acids long. Germline-derived CDR1 and CDR2 are MNHEY and SVGAGI.

This clonotype has just a few counts. Germline and junction disagree at one end, which may indicate a read error. The V call is TRBV28, the J call TRBJ1-5; possible D gene TRBD1, 5 bases. Germline loops: CDR1 MDHEN, CDR2 SYDVKM. CDR3 length: 16 residues. The CDR3 here is CASSRDGAYSNRPQHF. DNA of the CDR3: TGTGCCAGCAGCCGGGACGGAGCCTATAGCAATCGGCCCCAGCATTTT.

This sequence joins TRBV20-1 and TRBJ2-1; the match to TRBD2 covers 15 bases. With V trimmed by 1 base and J by 14 bases, 9 bases remained unmatched. The CDR3 has 15 residues. CDR1 and CDR2 (germline): DFQATT, SNEGSKA (reference sequence). Written as DNA, the CDR3 is TGCAGTGCTAGAGTCGGGACTAGCGGGAGGAATGAAGAGTTCTTC. Protein sequence: CSARVGTSGRNEEFF.

This clonotype was picked up one time. The chain uses TRBV6-5 and TRBJ1-1; D unresolved. Trimming cost V 10 bases and J 5 bases, with 17 bases left between them. From germline, CDR1 is MNHEY and CDR2 SVGAGI. The CDR3 covers 13 residues. The CDR3 spells CAICYSRDTEAFF. In DNA, the CDR3 is TGTGCCATATGTTACTCTCGGGATACTGAAGCTTTCTTT.

V is TRBV12-3 or TRBV12-4 and J is TRBJ1-2, with D possibly matching TRBD1 (5 bases). This CDR3 comprises 13 residues. Between the trimmed V and J ends, which lost 9 bases and 6 bases, there was a span of 17 bases. The CDR3 region is CARSLSGRDGYTF. CDR3 coding DNA: TGTGCCAGGAGTCTGTCAGGGAGAGATGGCTACACCTTC.

The rearrangement links TRBV5-4 to TRBJ2-2; D assignment may be TRBD1 or TRBD2 (5 bases each). The CDR3 consists of 16 residues. The germline gives CDR1 SGHNT, CDR2 YYREEE (reference sequence). V lost 5 bases, J lost 5 bases, and 19 bases lay in between. The chain's CDR3 is CASSSDTGRETGELFF. In DNA form, the CDR3 reads TGTGCCAGCAGTTCGGACACGGGGCGCGAAACCGGGGAGCTGTTTTTT.

The chain joins TRBV20-1 to TRBJ2-1, with D perhaps assigned TRBD1 or TRBD2 (5 bases each). Germline V lookup: CDR1 DFQATT, CDR2 SNEGSKA (reference sequence). This CDR3 contains 16 residues. V shed 8 bases and J shed 2 bases, with 22 bases lying between them. CDR3 sequence (DNA): TGCAGTACTATCTCCTCACTAGGGGAGACCTACAATGAGCAGTTCTTC. Amino acids: CSTISSLGETYNEQFF.

Note on this clonotype: At one end, the junction sequence differs from germline, possibly due to a read error. CDR3 in DNA: TGTGCCAACAGTTACTCCCGCAGGGGTGGGGCTGAGGCCTTCTTT. This sequence encodes CANSYSRRGGAEAFF. The V and J genes are TRBV6-5 and TRBJ1-1, with D tentatively TRBD1 (6 bases). CDR1 is MNHEY and CDR2 is SVGAGI in the germline V gene. This CDR3 contains 15 residues.

As concerns this clonotype: One end of the junction does not line up with germline, which may come from a read error. The chain uses TRBV6-1 and TRBJ1-5, with a weak D call TRBD1 (5 bases). The germline gives CDR1 MNHNS, CDR2 SASEGT. This CDR3 is built from 16 residues. The CDR3 protein is CASSGSEGLANQLQHF. The DNA for the CDR3 is TGTGCCAGCAGTGGATCAGAGGGGTTGGCAAATCAGCTCCAGCATTTT.

In regard to this clonotype: This sequence may be a read error, since a much larger clone differs from it by one base. The chain couples TRBV15 to TRBJ2-7, with 9 nucleotides matching TRBD1. Germline assignment: CDR1 LNHNV and CDR2 YYDKDF (reference sequence). This CDR3 region has 13 residues. The CDR3 sequence is CATSHTGGYKQYF. The CDR3 region has the DNA TGTGCCACCAGTCATACAGGGGGCTACAAGCAGTACTTC.

This sequence joins TRBV5-4 and TRBJ1-6; 8 bases match TRBD1. From germline, CDR1 is SGHNT and CDR2 YYREEE (reference sequence). The CDR3 has 16 amino acids. V lost 6 bases and J lost 11; bases outside the gene matches: 16. In DNA form, the CDR3 reads TGTGCCAGCACCACTACAGGGGGGACAGTCGTGGCACCCCTCCACTTT. Its protein is CASTTTGGTVVAPLHF.

Concerning this clonotype: Germline and junction disagree at one end, which may indicate a read error. The genes are TRBV6-2 or TRBV6-3 and TRBJ1-1; D gene uncertain. The CDR3 length is 12 residues. Germline-derived CDR1 and CDR2 are MNHEY and SVGEGT. DNA for the CDR3: TGTGCCAGCAGTACAGTGATGACTGAAGTTTTCTTT. Protein product: CASSTVMTEVFF.

J is TRBJ2-3 and V is TRBV11-2, with TRBD1 identical over 7 bases. Germline V CDR1 and CDR2: SGHAT, FQNNGV. J gave up 6 bases and V 6 bases, and 9 bases lay outside the gene matches. The CDR3 has 14 amino acids. For the CDR3, the DNA is TGTGCCAGCAGATACAGACAGGGCCGGGATACGCAGTATTTT. Its translation is CASRYRQGRDTQYF.

For this clonotype: A much larger clone sits a single nucleotide away, making a read error possible. This sequence joins TRBV5-1 and TRBJ2-2; D remains unclear. The CDR3 is 12 amino acids. Germline V gives CDR1 SGHRS, CDR2 YFSETQ. Trimming took 2 bases from V and 9 from J, leaving 8 bases between them. The CDR3 reads CASSFFHRELFF. The CDR3 region has the DNA TGCGCCAGCAGCTTCTTTCACAGGGAGCTGTTTTTT. The full variable domain, in which reference TRBV5-1 and TRBJ2-2 provide the parts outside the CDR3, is KAGVTQTPRYLIKTRGQQVTLSCSPISGHRSVSWYQQTPGQGLQFLFEYFSETQRNKGNFPGRFSGRQFSNSRSEMNVSTLELGDSALYLCASSFFHRELFFGEGSRLTVL.

Turning to this clonotype: A read error is likely, as this CDR3 ends without the conserved phenylalanine or tryptophan. The V gene is TRBV29-1, the J gene TRBJ1-2; D ambiguous. From germline, CDR1 is SQVTM and CDR2 ANQGSEA. The CDR3 extends over 12 amino acids. Here the CDR3 reads CCVTETNYGYTL. The CDR3 nucleotides read TGCTGCGTGACCGAAACTAACTATGGCTACACCTTA.

V gene TRBV6-5 combines with J gene TRBJ2-1, with D tentatively TRBD2 (7 bases). The germline gives CDR1 MNHEY, CDR2 SVGAGI. The CDR3 has 16 residues. V was clipped by 7 bases and J by 6 bases, with 22 bases between them. CDR3 loop: CASNSARGRAFNEQFF. The CDR3 DNA reads as TGTGCCAGCAACTCTGCTAGGGGGAGGGCCTTCAATGAGCAGTTCTTC.

The chain is built from TRBV20-1 and TRBJ1-1; D unresolved. Germline V gives CDR1 DFQATT, CDR2 SNEGSKA (reference sequence). This CDR3 spans 14 amino acids. Trimming removed 3 bases from V and 8 bases from J, with 19 bases in between. CDR3 coding DNA: TGCAGTGCTAGTGACGGGCAAGAGACAACCGAAGCTTTCTTT. As protein: CSASDGQETTEAFF.

As concerns this clonotype: This CDR3 fails to terminate in the conserved phenylalanine or tryptophan, so it likely reflects a read error. Because the CDR3's place on the DNA is in doubt, the DNA is left out and the CDR3 is given as listed by TCRdb. The V and J genes are TRBV12-3 or TRBV12-4 and TRBJ2-1; the table's D call of TRBD2 was not tested on the DNA. Counting both end residues, the CDR3 totals 15 amino acids. CDR3 in amino acids: CASSFPQQDHNEEFL.

This rearrangement joins TRBV6-6 to TRBJ2-5; 10 bases are a match to TRBD1. The germline V gene encodes CDR1 MNHNY and CDR2 SVGAGI (reference sequence). This CDR3 has 15 residues. V shed 2 bases and J 5 bases; nucleotides not matched to a gene: 5. The CDR3 loop reads CASSYRDRGRETQYF. The DNA for the CDR3 is TGTGCCAGCAGTTACCGGGACAGGGGCAGGGAGACCCAGTACTTC.

This clonotype was detected many times. A read error may produce the germline difference seen at one junction end. The V and J genes are TRBV10-3 and TRBJ1-6; no clear D. Germline V lookup: CDR1 ENHRY, CDR2 SYGVKD. The CDR3 sequence is 12 residues long. The CDR3 loop is CAARGGDSPLNF. In DNA, the CDR3 is TGTGCCGCACGGGGTGGCGATTCACCCCTAAACTTT.

A remark on this clonotype: A junction end diverges from the germline sequence, so it may reflect a read error. The chain uses TRBV5-1 and TRBJ2-7; a weak D match, TRBD1 (5 bases). CDR1 SGHRS and CDR2 YFSETQ come from the germline V gene. The length of the CDR3 is 14 residues. DNA of the CDR3: TGCGCCATCAGCTTGAAGGGGCCGTCCTACGAGCAGTACTTC. Translation gives CAISLKGPSYEQYF.

Only one count was recorded for this clonotype. A much larger clone lies a single base off, so this may be a read error. The CDR3 ends on some other residue instead of the conserved phenylalanine or tryptophan, so this is likely a read error. The chain couples TRBV28 to TRBJ1-6; possibly TRBD1 for D (5 bases). Germline CDR1 is MDHEN and CDR2 is SYDVKM. With 6 bases removed from V and 10 bases from J, the gap between germline ends came to 16 bases. CDR3 size: 14 residues. CDR3 loop: CASRGGAGSSPLHY. As DNA, the CDR3 is TGTGCCAGCAGGGGCGGGGCAGGGAGCTCACCCCTCCACTAT.

As regards this clonotype: A junction end diverges from the germline sequence, so it may reflect a read error. CDR3 nucleotide sequence: TGCAGTGTTCGTACAGGGCGGAGCACTGAAGCCTTCTTT. This sequence encodes CSVRTGRSTEAFF. This rearrangement joins TRBV20-1 to TRBJ1-1; TRBD1 is a possible D gene (6 bases). CDR3 length: 13 residues. Germline V lookup: CDR1 DFQATT, CDR2 SNEGSKA (reference sequence).

Note on this clonotype: This CDR3 fails to terminate in the conserved phenylalanine or tryptophan, so it likely reflects a read error. V is TRBV28 and J is TRBJ2-5; D gene uncertain. CDR1 and CDR2 (germline): MDHEN, SYDVKM. The CDR3 loop spans 14 amino acids. The chain's CDR3 is CASSLPHSKETQYL. The CDR3 bases are TGTGCCAGCAGTTTACCCCACAGCAAAGAGACACAGTACTTG.

On this clonotype: The germline gene is not matched at one end of the junction; a read error may be the cause. This chain uses TRBV20-1 with TRBJ2-2; weak D call: TRBD1 (6 bases). Germline CDR1 is DFQATT and CDR2 is SNEGSKA (reference sequence). The CDR3 is 15 amino acids. The CDR3 sequence: CSATPADSKTGELFF. The CDR3 DNA reads as TGCAGTGCGACCCCCGCGGACAGTAAGACCGGGGAGTTGTTTTTT.

Worth noting for this clonotype: A clone one base away is much larger, so this may be a read error. The rearrangement links TRBV12-3 or TRBV12-4 to TRBJ1-2; TRBD1 is a possible D gene (6 bases). The CDR3 runs to 12 residues. In DNA form, the CDR3 reads TGTACCAGCAGCCCGGACAGAAATGGCTACACCTTC. It specifies CTSSPDRNGYTF.

As to this clonotype: A clone one base away is much larger, so this may be a read error. The CDR3 end shows no conserved phenylalanine or tryptophan, and so a read error is likely. The chain is built from TRBV20-1 and TRBJ2-6; the D gene is possibly TRBD1 (6 bases). The CDR3 runs to 16 residues. Germline V CDR1 and CDR2: DFQATT, SNEGSKA (reference sequence). The CDR3 DNA reads as TGCAGAAGCCGCCGGGACACGGTGAGAGAGGCCAACGTCCTGACTCTC. This gives the protein CRSRRDTVREANVLTL.

This clonotype has at least ten counts. The V gene is TRBV6-5, the J gene TRBJ2-7, with TRBD2 identical over 7 bases. Germline V gene sequence: CDR1 MNHEY, CDR2 SVGAGI. V lost 6 bases, J lost 6 bases, and 14 bases stayed unmatched. The CDR3 sequence is 15 residues long. DNA of the CDR3: TGTGCCAGCAGGTTCCTGAACGACCCGGGGGGCGAGCAGTACTTC. It specifies CASRFLNDPGGEQYF.